A single TCR beta chain is shown here with its context. The antigen it binds to is not known. The record has no base qualities; no much larger clone is one base away. TCRbeta CDR3 regions were amplified from genomic DNA by means of the immunoSEQ Assay, a bias-controlled multiplex PCR. The paper's data handling went like this. Within the assay, amplification of reference gene primers was used to estimate how many nucleated cells each sample contained. Sequence reads were collapsed and filtered to measure the absolute abundance of every unique TCRbeta CDR3 rearrangement. For each sample, productive Simpson clonality was calculated as the square root of Simpson's diversity index over productive rearrangements. In TCRdb, the immuneACCESS table is reduced to in-frame sequences with V and J assigned. These tables do not hold every clone; where another copy was compared, an unresolved V gene accounts for under half, and the others remain unexplained. The D gene and trimming were derived from the DNA, and the V and J assignments and clone size from that table. In this sample the table shows under 250,000 clones, around 81% of which occur a single time. 6% to 7% of the sample is held by the ten biggest clonotypes.

This sample is part of a study of blood T cell repertoires in COVID-19 (dated by TCRdb to 2018 to 2021). Background on the whole study: Collaborator samples came from the United States, Italy and Spain and covered acute and convalescent phases of COVID-19. The material from the prospective study consisted of cDNA or gDNA derived from T cells, B-cell-depleted T cells, or PBMCs. Where HLA class I and class II types were available, the types were taken from metadata supplied by the sample provider, not from assay-based typing. The repertoires were released in a freely available public database meant as a resource for research on the immune response to SARS-CoV-2. A de-identified subject ID, COVID-19 status, age in years and sex were almost always included in the sample metadata. Deeply sampled blood TCRbeta repertoires from subjects exposed to, actively infected with, or recovered from COVID-19 were included in the dataset. Samples were obtained from the ongoing ImmuneRACE study (first 160 participants) and from 1,254 subjects provided by 6 global collaborators.

Whole blood was collected in K2EDTA tubes by collaborating institutions according to the institutions' own protocols. For TCRbeta analysis, collaborator samples were shipped as frozen whole blood, as isolated PBMCs, or as DNA extracted from either sample type. Study-wide conclusions, independent of this receptor: The quantity of clinical and demographic metadata differed by source and by participant and was supplied without curation.

This TCR derives from an older woman with active or convalescent COVID-19. Material for sequencing was peripheral blood.

The CDR3 amino acid sequence is: CASSSPGSGGPDNEQFF. The nucleotide sequence is TGCGCCAGCAGCTCCCCGGGTAGCGGGGGGCCAGACAATGAGCAGTTCTTC. The sequence links TRBV5-1 to TRBJ2-1, with 10 central nucleotides matching TRBD2. The germline V gene supplies CDR1 SGHRS and CDR2 YFSETQ. The CDR3 sequence holds 17 residues, the cysteine and phenylalanine included. The only DNA kept is the CDR3, 51 bases in frame from the first base. Germline trimming amounts to 3 bases on V and 5 bases on J, with 11 as the count of junction bases outside the gene matches.